The rows below give T cell receptor beta chains drawn from one sample of a study of T cell responses to AZD1222 COVID-19 vaccine. Sequencing used immunoSEQ multiplex PCR; TCRdb keeps in-frame clones, though not all of them. This repertoire shows 70,000 to 95,000 clones, 86% found once; its top ten account for more than 5%. The specimen was peripheral blood, collected 28 days after the second AZD1222 dose. Source of these receptors: an adult who received the AZD1222 COVID-19 vaccine. The CDR3 runs from the conserved cysteine through the conserved F or W. The D gene is left open where the match is weak. The listing skips clone size in some rows; elsewhere it reads once, few, many or a size class.

abundance: .; v_gene: TRBV28; j_gene: TRBJ2-7; d_gene: .; CDR3nt: TGTGCCAGCACTTCAGGATACTACGAGCAGTACTTC; CDR3aa: CASTSGYYEQYF
abundance: .; v_gene: TRBV5-1; j_gene: TRBJ1-2; d_gene: .; CDR3nt: TGCGCCAGCAGCCTGACGGTAAACTATGGCTACACCTTC; CDR3aa: CASSLTVNYGYTF
abundance: .; v_gene: TRBV28; j_gene: TRBJ2-3; d_gene: TRBD2; CDR3nt: TGTGCCAGCAGGACCAGGACTAGCGGGAGGGCAGATACGCAGTATTTT; CDR3aa: CASRTRTSGRADTQYF
abundance: .; v_gene: TRBV27; j_gene: TRBJ1-5; d_gene: TRBD1; CDR3nt: TGTGCCAGCAGTTTACGAGGGACAGTCAATCAGCCCCAGCATTTT; CDR3aa: CASSLRGTVNQPQHF
abundance: .; v_gene: TRBV28; j_gene: TRBJ1-2; d_gene: .; CDR3nt: TGTGCCAGTTCTGGGTCGAACGGGGTTAACTATGGCTACACCTTC; CDR3aa: CASSGSNGVNYGYTF
abundance: .; v_gene: TRBV6-2/TRBV6-3; j_gene: TRBJ2-7; d_gene: .; CDR3nt: TGTGCCAGCAGTTTAGACAGCGTCGGCGAGCAGTACTTC; CDR3aa: CASSLDSVGEQYF
abundance: .; v_gene: TRBV19; j_gene: TRBJ1-2; d_gene: TRBD1; CDR3nt: TGTGCCAGTAGTATATCCGGGACAGAGGGCGGCTACACCTTC; CDR3aa: CASSISGTEGGYTF
abundance: few; v_gene: TRBV7-6; j_gene: TRBJ2-7; d_gene: TRBD1; CDR3nt: TGTGCCAGCAGCCTAGCAGTGGGACAGGGGAAGTACGAGCAGTACTTC; CDR3aa: CASSLAVGQGKYEQYF
abundance: .; v_gene: TRBV2; j_gene: TRBJ2-5; d_gene: TRBD1; CDR3nt: TGTGCCAGCATCGCGGACAGGGTGGAAAGGGAGACCCAGTACTTC; CDR3aa: CASIADRVERETQYF
abundance: .; v_gene: TRBV4-1; j_gene: TRBJ2-1; d_gene: .; CDR3nt: TGCGCCAGCAGCCAACCTACAGGGCACGGGGCCTACAATGAGCAGTTCTTC; CDR3aa: CASSQPTGHGAYNEQFF